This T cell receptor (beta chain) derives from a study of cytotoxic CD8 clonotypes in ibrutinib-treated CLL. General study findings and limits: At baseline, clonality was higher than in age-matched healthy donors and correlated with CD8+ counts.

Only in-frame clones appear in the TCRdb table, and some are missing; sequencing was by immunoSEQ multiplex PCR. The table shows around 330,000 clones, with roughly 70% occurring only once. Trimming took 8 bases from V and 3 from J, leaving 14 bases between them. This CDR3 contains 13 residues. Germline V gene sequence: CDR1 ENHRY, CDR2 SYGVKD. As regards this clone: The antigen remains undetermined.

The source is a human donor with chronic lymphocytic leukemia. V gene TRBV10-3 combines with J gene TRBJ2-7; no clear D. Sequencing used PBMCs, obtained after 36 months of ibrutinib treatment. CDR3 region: CAIGRQHNYEQYF. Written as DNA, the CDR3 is TGTGCCATCGGCCGGCAGCACAACTACGAGCAGTACTTC.